This is a list of T cell receptor beta chains from one sample in a study of human T cells and chemical hapten exposure. MiXCR was run by TCRdb on the RACE reads, yielding one entry per CDR3 protein. This sample has tens of thousands of distinct CDR3 sequences; around an eighth occur once, and the top ten carry 4.5% to 7%. Sequences were derived from whole blood, sampled in connection with sensitization to the hapten diphenylcyclopropenone (DPC). The receptor source for this set is a woman under 40 with alopecia areata. Some clones in this sample may be carry-over from other donors' samples. CDR3s include the opening cysteine and the closing phenylalanine or tryptophan. The order of the fields is J gene, D gene, clone size, V gene, CDR3 DNA, CDR3 protein. A D gene is named only where the DNA matches it firmly. Only part of the rows carry a size: once, few, many, or a class if the clone is expanded.

J gene: TRBJ2-5
D gene: TRBD1
clone size: few
V gene: TRBV28
CDR3 DNA: TGTGCCATTGGGGACAGCCTTTTGACCCAGTACTTC
CDR3 protein: CAIGDSLLTQYF

J gene: TRBJ2-7
D gene: TRBD2
clone size: NA
V gene: TRBV28
CDR3 DNA: TGTGCCAGCAGTTTGAAAACTAGCGGAGCCTACGAGCAGTACTTC
CDR3 protein: CASSLKTSGAYEQYF

J gene: TRBJ2-1
D gene: TRBD1
clone size: few
V gene: TRBV29-1
CDR3 DNA: TGCAGCGTTTGGGACAGGGACTACAATGAGCAGTTCTTC
CDR3 protein: CSVWDRDYNEQFF

J gene: TRBJ2-7
D gene: NA
clone size: few
V gene: TRBV7-2
CDR3 DNA: TGTGCCAGCAGCTTAGCGCTGAGGCCAGACTACGAGCAGTACTTC
CDR3 protein: CASSLALRPDYEQYF

J gene: TRBJ1-1
D gene: NA
clone size: few
V gene: TRBV2
CDR3 DNA: TGTGCCAGCAGTGTACTGAACACTGAAGCTTTCTTT
CDR3 protein: CASSVLNTEAFF

J gene: TRBJ2-2
D gene: TRBD1
clone size: many
V gene: TRBV7-2
CDR3 DNA: TGTGCCAGCAGCCTTGTGCCGACAGGGGGGACCGGGGAGCTGTTTTTT
CDR3 protein: CASSLVPTGGTGELFF

J gene: TRBJ2-1
D gene: TRBD1
clone size: NA
V gene: TRBV4-3
CDR3 DNA: TGCGCCAGCAGCCTTGGACAGGGGATAAATGCGCAGTTCTTC
CDR3 protein: CASSLGQGINAQFF

J gene: TRBJ1-5
D gene: NA
clone size: NA
V gene: TRBV6-1
CDR3 DNA: TGTGCCAGCTGGGCCCGGGACCGCGGTAGCCCTTGGCATTTT
CDR3 protein: CASWARDRGSPWHF

J gene: TRBJ2-1
D gene: NA
clone size: few
V gene: TRBV11-1
CDR3 DNA: TGTGCCAGCAGCTCTAGCAATGAGCAGTTCTTC
CDR3 protein: CASSSSNEQFF

J gene: TRBJ2-1
D gene: TRBD2
clone size: many
V gene: TRBV2
CDR3 DNA: TGTGCCAGCAGTGAGACTAGCAGTACGGTCTTC
CDR3 protein: CASSETSSTVF

J gene: TRBJ2-7
D gene: NA
clone size: few
V gene: TRBV27
CDR3 DNA: TGTGCCAGCAGGGAGGGGTCGGGGTACGAGCAGTACTTC
CDR3 protein: CASREGSGYEQYF

J gene: TRBJ1-6
D gene: NA
clone size: many
V gene: TRBV2
CDR3 DNA: TGTGCCAGCGGGGTCGGGGACTCACCCCTCCACTTT
CDR3 protein: CASGVGDSPLHF

J gene: TRBJ2-1
D gene: TRBD2
clone size: NA
V gene: TRBV7-9
CDR3 DNA: TGTGCCAGCAGCTTAGGCGGGAGGGAAGATGAGCAGTTCTTC
CDR3 protein: CASSLGGREDEQFF

J gene: TRBJ1-2
D gene: TRBD1
clone size: NA
V gene: TRBV6-5
CDR3 DNA: TGTGCCGGCAGTTACTCGATCGGGACAGGGCCCTATGGCTACACCTTC
CDR3 protein: CAGSYSIGTGPYGYTF

J gene: TRBJ1-5
D gene: NA
clone size: many
V gene: TRBV7-9
CDR3 DNA: TGTGCCAGCAGCCCAGACCAGGGTCATCAGCCCCAGCATTTT
CDR3 protein: CASSPDQGHQPQHF

J gene: TRBJ2-7
D gene: NA
clone size: NA
V gene: TRBV28
CDR3 DNA: TGTGCCAGCACCTTGGGGGGAAACGAGCAGTACTTC
CDR3 protein: CASTLGGNEQYF

J gene: TRBJ1-2
D gene: NA
clone size: few
V gene: TRBV9
CDR3 DNA: TGTGCCAGCAGCGAAGAGGACGGCGCTAACTATGGCTACACCTTC
CDR3 protein: CASSEEDGANYGYTF

J gene: TRBJ1-3
D gene: NA
clone size: many
V gene: TRBV28
CDR3 DNA: TGTGCCAGCAGCGACAGCTCTGGAAACACCATATATTTT
CDR3 protein: CASSDSSGNTIYF

J gene: TRBJ1-5
D gene: TRBD1
clone size: many
V gene: TRBV7-9
CDR3 DNA: TGTGCCAGCAGTCAGGGGGACAGGGGGTATAGCAATCAGCCCCAGCATTTT
CDR3 protein: CASSQGDRGYSNQPQHF

J gene: TRBJ2-4
D gene: NA
clone size: many
V gene: TRBV21-1
CDR3 DNA: TGTGCCAGCAGCTCGGTATGGAACTTC
CDR3 protein: CASSSVWNF

J gene: TRBJ2-7
D gene: TRBD1
clone size: many
V gene: TRBV29-1
CDR3 DNA: TGCAGCGTCTCCGGGACAGACCCTATGAAGCAGTACTTC
CDR3 protein: CSVSGTDPMKQYF

J gene: TRBJ2-7
D gene: NA
clone size: NA
V gene: TRBV20-1
CDR3 DNA: TGCAGTGCTAGAGAGAACCCCCCCGAGCAGTACTTC
CDR3 protein: CSARENPPEQYF

J gene: TRBJ1-1
D gene: TRBD1
clone size: many
V gene: TRBV27
CDR3 DNA: TGTGCCAGCAGTTCATTCACCCGGACAGGGGTAGGGACTGAAGCTTTCTTT
CDR3 protein: CASSSFTRTGVGTEAFF

J gene: TRBJ2-3
D gene: TRBD2
clone size: NA
V gene: TRBV5-1
CDR3 DNA: TGCGCCAGCAGCTTGGAGCTAGCGGGAGGTAGACTCACAGATACGCAGTATTTT
CDR3 protein: CASSLELAGGRLTDTQYF

J gene: TRBJ2-1
D gene: TRBD1
clone size: few
V gene: TRBV7-6
CDR3 DNA: TGTGCCAGCAGCTGGACAGGGGGCGTTAATGAGCAGTTCTTC
CDR3 protein: CASSWTGGVNEQFF